Below are 19 T cell receptor beta chains sequenced from a single sample in a study of shared clonotypes between healthy human individuals. TCRdb keeps only in-frame clones here, not all; method: immunoSEQ multiplex PCR. The sample includes 600,000 to 800,000 clones, around 70% of them seen just once. The sequencing input was memory CD4+ T cells sorted from blood. Subset here: CD45RA-negative fraction. These receptors all come from a woman younger than 45 in good health.

This chain connects TRBV19 to TRBJ2-5; perhaps D is TRBD1 or TRBD2 (5 bases each). The CDR3 loop spans 14 amino acids. In germline, CDR1 is LNHDA, CDR2 SQIVND (reference sequence). V lost 5 bases and J lost 1, with 11 bases in between. CDR3 protein: CASSQGGSQETQYF. CDR3 coding DNA: TGTGCCAGTAGTCAGGGCGGGTCCCAAGAGACCCAGTACTTC.

The chain links TRBV30 to TRBJ2-5; D is undetermined. The J call may be in error: the DNA end matches TRBJ2-7 better. CDR1 and CDR2 (germline): GTSNPN, SVGIG (reference sequence). The CDR3 sequence is 13 residues long. CDR3 region: CAWSPGFGYEQYF. Here the CDR3 DNA reads TGTGCCTGGAGTCCCGGGTTTGGCTACGAGCAGTACTTC.

This clone was counted a few times. V gene TRBV2 combines with J gene TRBJ1-2; D not resolved. Germline V gene sequence: CDR1 SNHLY, CDR2 FYNNEI. V dropped 7 bases and J dropped 4 bases, with 19 bases sitting between them. The CDR3 sequence is 15 residues long. In nucleotides, the CDR3 is TGTGCCAGCACCCGACCTCTCGGGGAAGCCTATGGCTACACCTTC. Protein product: CASTRPLGEAYGYTF.

The chain joins TRBV4-1 to TRBJ2-3; 11 bases are a match to TRBD2. Germline trimming cut 2 bases from V and 5 bases from J; bases unmatched to any gene: 6. This CDR3 contains 16 residues. The V gene's germline CDR1 is MGHRA and CDR2 YSYEKL. The CDR3 DNA is TGCGCCAGCAGCCAAACACTAGCGGGAGCCCAAGATACGCAGTATTTT. It encodes CASSQTLAGAQDTQYF.

For this clone: A much bigger clone sits one base away, suggesting this may be a read error. The chain uses TRBV7-9 and TRBJ2-5; D is ambiguous. This CDR3 is built from 11 residues. Germline CDR1 reads SEHNR; CDR2 reads FQNEAQ (reference sequence). V was trimmed by 1 base and J by 4 bases, leaving 1 base between them. The CDR3 DNA sequence: TGTGCCAGCAGCTTAGTAGAGACCCAGTACTTC. It specifies CASSLVETQYF. The variable domain in full, completed from reference TRBV7-9 and TRBJ2-5, reads DTGVSQNPRHKITKRGQNVTFRCDPISEHNRLYWYRQTLGQGPEFLTYFQNEAQLEKSRLLSDRFSAERPKGSFSTLEIQRTEQGDSAMYLCASSLVETQYFGPGTRLLVL.

The V gene is TRBV7-6, the J gene TRBJ2-7, with 9 bases lining up with TRBD1. In germline, CDR1 is SGHVS, CDR2 FNYEAQ. With V trimmed by 2 bases and J by 5 bases, 7 bases remained unmatched. CDR3 length equals 15 residues. The CDR3 is CASSLRDRERHEQYF. In DNA, the CDR3 is TGTGCCAGCAGCTTACGGGACAGGGAACGGCACGAGCAGTACTTC.

The chain joins TRBV27 to TRBJ2-7; 7 nucleotides line up with TRBD1. The length of the CDR3 is 13 residues. V gave up 4 bases and J gave up 2 bases; unmatched junction bases: 2. Germline CDR1 is MNHEY and CDR2 is SMNVEV (reference sequence). This CDR3 reads CASSSQGPYEQYF. The CDR3 nucleotides read TGTGCCAGCAGTTCACAGGGGCCCTACGAGCAGTACTTC.

This rearrangement joins TRBV5-4 to TRBJ1-1; unclear D gene. This CDR3 spans 14 amino acids. Trimming removed 0 bases at V and 7 bases at J, with 13 bases between. CDR1 and CDR2 from the germline V gene are SGHNT and YYREEE (reference sequence). CDR3 bases: TGTGCCAGCAGCTTGGCTACGGCGGTAGATGAAGCTTTCTTT. This encodes CASSLATAVDEAFF.

The table lists this clone with a count of one. The chain links TRBV28 to TRBJ2-5; TRBD1 aligns across 8 bases. Germline assignment: CDR1 MDHEN and CDR2 SYDVKM. The CDR3 contains 13 residues. The junction had 7 bases not matched to a gene; V was cut back by 7 bases and J by 6 bases. For the CDR3, the DNA is TGTGCCAGCAAAACAGGGGGACTGAAGACCCAGTACTTC. Translation: CASKTGGLKTQYF.

The chain uses TRBV11-2 and TRBJ1-3; D not certain. Per the germline V gene, CDR1 is SGHAT and CDR2 is FQNNGV. CDR3 size: 14 residues. The germline V and J ends were trimmed by 5 bases and 2 bases, with 10 bases remaining between them. The CDR3 protein is CASSPVLAGNTIYF. CDR3 DNA sequence: TGTGCCAGCAGCCCTGTATTGGCTGGAAACACCATATATTTT.

V usage is TRBV19 and J usage is TRBJ1-5, with 9 bases that match TRBD1. In germline, CDR1 is LNHDA, CDR2 SQIVND (reference sequence). With 5 bases clipped from V and 2 bases from J, the junction kept 4 bases outside the gene matches. The CDR3 is made up of 15 amino acids. The CDR3 nucleotides are TGTGCCAGTAGTTCACAGGGGGCGGGCAATCAGCCCCAGCATTTT. It yields the protein CASSSQGAGNQPQHF.

The chain links TRBV10-3 to TRBJ2-5; no reliable D call. Per the germline V gene, CDR1 is ENHRY and CDR2 is SYGVKD. V was pared by 6 bases and J by 6 bases, with 8 bases between. The CDR3 has 11 residues. The CDR3: CAIREDKTQYF. The CDR3 DNA sequence: TGTGCCATCAGAGAGGATAAGACCCAGTACTTC.

This chain links TRBV11-2 with TRBJ2-7; possibly TRBD2 for D (6 bases). Per germline, CDR1 SGHAT and CDR2 FQNNGV. The CDR3 covers 16 residues. Trimming cost V 1 base and J 0 bases, with 13 bases left between them. For the CDR3, the DNA is TGTGCCAGCAGCTTAGTGGGTAGCGGAAACTCCTACGAGCAGTACTTC. Residues: CASSLVGSGNSYEQYF.

The chain is built from TRBV10-3 and TRBJ1-5; perhaps TRBD1 as D (6 bases). The CDR3 consists of 15 residues. V was shortened by 4 bases and J by 5 bases, with 15 bases between the two germline ends. Germline CDR1 ENHRY, CDR2 SYGVKD. The CDR3 DNA reads as TGTGCCATCAGTGCCTCTGGGGGGCTGGATCAGCCCCAGCATTTT. Translation: CAISASGGLDQPQHF.

The V call is TRBV29-1, the J call TRBJ2-3; 10 bases match TRBD2. Germline values: CDR1 SQVTM, CDR2 ANQGSEA. V shed 6 bases, J shed 4 bases, and the junction held 13 bases outside the gene matches. This CDR3 contains 16 residues. CDR3 sequence reads: CSVPMRPSGSSDTQYF. CDR3 DNA: TGCAGCGTCCCCATGAGGCCTAGCGGGAGCTCAGATACGCAGTATTTT.

CDR3 DNA sequence: TGTGCCAGTAGTATAGGGGGACTAGCCGAGCAGTTCTTC. Translation gives CASSIGGLAEQFF. V is TRBV19 and J is TRBJ2-1, with 9 bases fitting TRBD2. Trimming cost V 1 base and J 10 bases; bases outside gene matches: 2. Germline V lookup: CDR1 LNHDA, CDR2 SQIVND (reference sequence). The CDR3 covers 13 residues.

This sequence joins TRBV27 and TRBJ1-6; D ambiguous. The CDR3 is 13 amino acids. The germline V and J ends were trimmed by 4 bases and 7 bases, with 8 bases remaining between them. CDR1 is MNHEY, CDR2 SMNVEV, per germline (reference sequence). The CDR3 here is CASSSLQNSPLHF. The CDR3 nucleotides are TGTGCCAGCAGTTCCCTACAGAATTCACCCCTCCACTTT.

This clone was counted between two and nine times. J is TRBJ1-2 and V is TRBV12-5, with 11 bases fitting TRBD1. The germline gives CDR1 LGHNT, CDR2 FRNRAP. The CDR3 covers 14 residues. The trim removed 6 bases at V and 11 bases at J, leaving 11 bases unmatched. As DNA, the CDR3 is TGTGCTAGTGGCCCTCTCGGACAGGGGGCTTGGTACACCTTC. It codes for CASGPLGQGAWYTF.

The count of this clone is one. The chain employs TRBV10-2 and TRBJ1-2; D is possibly TRBD1 (5 bases). This CDR3 comprises 14 residues. Germline-derived CDR1 and CDR2 are WSHSY and SAAADI. V lost 0 bases, J lost 7 bases, and 12 bases lay in between. In nucleotides, the CDR3 is TGCGCCAGCAGTGAGTCTGTGAAAGGGGCTGGCTACACCTTC. Translating it yields CASSESVKGAGYTF.